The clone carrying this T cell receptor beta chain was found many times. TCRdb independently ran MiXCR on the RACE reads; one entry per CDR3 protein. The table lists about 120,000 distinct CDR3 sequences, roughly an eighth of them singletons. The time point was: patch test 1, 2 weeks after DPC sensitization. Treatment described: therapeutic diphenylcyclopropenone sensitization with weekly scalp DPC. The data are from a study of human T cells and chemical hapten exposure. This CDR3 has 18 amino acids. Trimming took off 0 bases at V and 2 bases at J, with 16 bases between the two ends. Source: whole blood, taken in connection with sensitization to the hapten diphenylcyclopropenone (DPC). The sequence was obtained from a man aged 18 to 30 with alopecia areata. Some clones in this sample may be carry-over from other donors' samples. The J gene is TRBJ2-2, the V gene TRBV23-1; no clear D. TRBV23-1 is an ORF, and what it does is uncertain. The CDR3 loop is CASSQSSVDGDNTGELFF. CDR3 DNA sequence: TGCGCCAGCAGTCAATCGTCCGTGGATGGAGACAACACCGGGGAGCTGTTTTTT.